Below are 29 T cell receptor beta chains sequenced from a single sample in a study of T cells after yellow fever vaccination. TCRdb ran MiXCR on the 5' RACE reads and lists one entry per CDR3 protein. The table includes about 63,000 distinct CDR3 sequences, less than 8.5% detected once. The material was CD8+ T cells sorted from PBMCs, obtained 15 days after the yellow fever booster vaccination. The receptors stem from a man aged 30 to 39 who received the YFV17D yellow fever vaccine.

This clonotype came up many times. The rearrangement joins TRBV27 to TRBJ2-5; 11 positions match TRBD2. The CDR3 spans 18 residues. Germline-derived CDR1 and CDR2 are MNHEY and SMNVEV (reference sequence). V trimming: 3 bases; J trimming: 5 bases; junction bases outside the gene matches: 14. CDR3 sequence (DNA): TGTGCCAGCAGTTTGTCTCTGACTAGCGGGAACCTCCGGGAGACCCAGTACTTC. Its protein product is CASSLSLTSGNLRETQYF.

The rearrangement joins TRBV4-3 to TRBJ2-3; D gene ambiguous. The CDR3 length is 13 residues. V shed 1 base and J shed 4 bases, with 6 bases lying between them. Germline V gene sequence: CDR1 LGHNA, CDR2 YSLEER. The CDR3 nucleotides read TGCGCCAGCAGCCAAGGAGTAGCAGATACGCAGTATTTT. This encodes CASSQGVADTQYF.

This clonotype was detected ten times or more. The V call is TRBV15, the J call TRBJ2-1; TRBD1 might be the D (7 bases). The germline V gene encodes CDR1 LNHNV and CDR2 YYDKDF (reference sequence). This CDR3 comprises 15 residues. V dropped 0 bases and J dropped 12 bases, with 18 bases sitting between them. In nucleotides, the CDR3 is TGTGCCACCAGCAGAGACAGGGGGGCCCCAATGACGCAGTTCTTC. Protein product: CATSRDRGAPMTQFF.

This clonotype was found a few times. This chain joins TRBV7-6 and TRBJ2-7; D might be TRBD1 or TRBD2, each matching 5 bases. The CDR3 totals 15 residues. Trimming removed 1 base from V and 7 bases from J, with 17 bases in between. CDR1 and CDR2 (germline): SGHVS, FNYEAQ. CDR3 in DNA: TGTGCCAGCAGCTTAGTTGCAGGGACCGGGCGTGAGCAGTACTTC. Its translation: CASSLVAGTGREQYF.

The rearrangement uses TRBV30 and TRBJ1-1; 7 bases are shared with TRBD1. CDR3 length: 12 amino acids. Germline CDR1 GTSNPN, CDR2 SVGIG (reference sequence). V lost 4 bases, J lost 5 bases, and 4 bases stayed unmatched. CDR3 protein: CAWNPGGTEAFF. The CDR3 DNA reads as TGTGCCTGGAATCCAGGGGGTACTGAAGCTTTCTTT.

This clonotype was observed at least ten times. The chain joins TRBV5-1 to TRBJ2-2, with no clear D. V was pared by 0 bases and J by 6 bases, with 6 bases between. This CDR3 spans 13 amino acids. Germline assignment: CDR1 SGHRS and CDR2 YFSETQ. As DNA, the CDR3 is TGCGCCAGCAGCTTGGGACACCCCGGGGAGCTGTTTTTT. This gives the protein CASSLGHPGELFF.

This clonotype came up many times. J is TRBJ2-7 and V is TRBV7-8, with 11 bases lining up with TRBD2. V dropped 4 bases and J dropped 2; count of bases not matched to a gene: 10. Germline V gene data show CDR1 as SGHVS and CDR2 as FQNEAQ. The CDR3 is made up of 17 amino acids. The CDR3 loop reads CASSWLAGGPGTYEQYF. DNA of the CDR3: TGTGCCAGCAGCTGGTTAGCGGGAGGGCCAGGGACCTACGAGCAGTACTTC. The full variable domain, with the rest looked up from reference TRBV7-8 and TRBJ2-7, is GAGVSQSPRYKVAKRGQDVALRCDPISGHVSLFWYQQALGQGPEFLTYFQNEAQLDKSGLPSDRFFAERPEGSVSTLKIQRTQQEDSAVYLCASSWLAGGPGTYEQYFGPGTRLTVT.

This clonotype was observed many times. The chain joins TRBV27 to TRBJ1-4; D is perhaps TRBD1 (5 bases). The CDR3 is made up of 12 amino acids. The germline V gene encodes CDR1 MNHEY and CDR2 SMNVEV (reference sequence). V shed 6 bases and J shed 4 bases, with 6 bases lying between them. The CDR3 region has the DNA TGTGCCAGCAGGGGGGGTAATGAAAAACTGTTTTTT. This codes for CASRGGNEKLFF. Drawing the rest from reference TRBV27 and TRBJ1-4, the complete variable domain is EAQVTQNPRYLITVTGKKLTVTCSQNMNHEYMSWYRQDPGLGLRQIYYSMNVEVTDKGDVPEGYKVSRKEKRNFPLILESPSPNQTSLYFCASRGGNEKLFFGSGTQLSVL.

This clonotype was seen repeatedly, ten times or more. This rearrangement joins TRBV7-9 to TRBJ2-7; no clear D. The CDR3 loop spans 12 amino acids. V lost 1 base to trimming and J lost 7 bases, with 8 bases between them. CDR1 is SEHNR, CDR2 FQNEAQ, per germline (reference sequence). CDR3 protein: CASSLVATEQYF. Written as DNA, the CDR3 is TGTGCCAGCAGCTTAGTTGCTACTGAGCAGTACTTC.

To note about this clonotype: A much larger clone differs by one base, so this may be a read error. V is TRBV6-5 and J is TRBJ2-6; possibly TRBD1 for D (5 bases). The CDR3 extends over 16 amino acids. Germline-derived CDR1 and CDR2 are MNHEY and SVGAGI. The CDR3 reads CASSYSVSSGANVPTF. For the CDR3, the DNA is TGTGCCAGCAGTTACTCTGTCAGCTCTGGGGCCAACGTCCCGACTTTC.

This clonotype was recorded a few times. The chain combines TRBV5-4 with TRBJ2-3; maybe TRBD2 (7 bases). The CDR3 contains 16 residues. V was trimmed by 1 base and J by 6 bases, leaving 18 bases between them. Per the germline V gene, CDR1 is SGHNT and CDR2 is YYREEE (reference sequence). CDR3 amino acids: CASSLWGASGPDTQYF. CDR3 bases: TGTGCCAGCAGCTTGTGGGGGGCTAGCGGTCCGGATACGCAGTATTTT.

This clonotype was seen repeatedly, ten times or more. This sequence joins TRBV7-2 and TRBJ2-7; the match to TRBD1 covers 7 bases. The CDR3 sequence is 14 residues long. J was trimmed by 2 bases and V by 4 bases; bases with no gene match: 5. Germline CDR1 reads SGHTA; CDR2 reads FQGNSA. In nucleotides, the CDR3 is TGTGCCAGCAGCTCTCCGGGACAGACCTACGAGCAGTACTTC. Encoded protein: CASSSPGQTYEQYF.

This clonotype was found many times. The rearrangement links TRBV9 to TRBJ2-3, with D possibly being TRBD1 or TRBD2 (5 bases each). CDR1 SGDLS and CDR2 YYNGEE come from the germline V gene. The ends were cut back, 3 bases at V and 8 bases at J, with 7 bases in the middle. This CDR3 spans 11 amino acids. CDR3 in DNA: TGTGCCAGCAGCGCCGGGACTACGCAGTATTTT. It specifies CASSAGTTQYF. Using reference TRBV9 and TRBJ2-3 for the parts outside the CDR3, the full variable domain is DSGVTQTPKHLITATGQRVTLRCSPRSGDLSVYWYQQSLDQGLQFLIQYYNGEERAKGNILERFSAQQFPDLHSELNLSSLELGDSALYFCASSAGTTQYFGPGTRLTVL.

At least ten counts were recorded for this clonotype. The CDR3 spells CASSLGPWRRGETQYF. Written as DNA, the CDR3 is TGTGCCAGCAGCTTAGGCCCGTGGCGGAGGGGGGAGACCCAGTACTTC. The chain uses TRBV7-6 and TRBJ2-5; possibly TRBD1 or TRBD2 for D (6 bases each). Trimming took off 1 base at V and 5 bases at J, with 17 bases between the two ends. The CDR3 has 16 residues. CDR1 is SGHVS and CDR2 is FNYEAQ in the germline V gene.

The table lists this clonotype with many counts. The CDR3 nucleotides are TGTGCCAGCAGCTTCGCAGGACTAGCGGGAGGCACAGATACGCAGTATTTT. Residues: CASSFAGLAGGTDTQYF. This rearrangement joins TRBV11-2 to TRBJ2-3, with 13 bases that match TRBD2. The CDR3 is 17 residues long. Germline lookup yields CDR1 SGHAT and CDR2 FQNNGV. V lost 3 bases to trimming and J lost 1 base; unmatched junction nucleotides: 4.

This clonotype was seen many times. The chain employs TRBV3-1 and TRBJ2-1; D ambiguous. Germline loops: CDR1 LGHDT, CDR2 YNNKEL (reference sequence). Trimming left V 1 base short and J 4 bases short, with 8 bases between. The CDR3 totals 14 residues. The CDR3: CASSQGKGYNEQFF. CDR3 nucleotides: TGTGCCAGCAGCCAAGGGAAGGGTTACAATGAGCAGTTCTTC.

This clonotype showed up many times. The genes are TRBV11-2 and TRBJ2-1, with a possible D match to TRBD2 (6 bases). V dropped 0 bases and J dropped 9 bases, with 15 bases sitting between them. This CDR3 has 15 amino acids. The V gene's germline CDR1 is SGHAT and CDR2 FQNNGV. The DNA of the CDR3 is TGTGCCAGCAGCTTAGATCGGGACTTTTATGGTGAGCAGTTCTTC. Translated, it gives CASSLDRDFYGEQFF.

The rearrangement joins TRBV7-2 to TRBJ2-1, with D maybe TRBD2 (6 bases). CDR3 length equals 16 residues. Germline V gives CDR1 SGHTA, CDR2 FQGNSA. Trimming shortened V by 7 bases and J by 1 base, and 17 bases separated the two germline ends. The DNA of the CDR3 is TGTGCCAGCATTCTATGGGGAGGAGCTTCCTACAATGAGCAGTTCTTC. Translated, it gives CASILWGGASYNEQFF. The full variable domain, in which reference TRBV7-2 and TRBJ2-1 provide the parts outside the CDR3, is GAGVSQSPSNKVTEKGKDVELRCDPISGHTALYWYRQSLGQGLEFLIYFQGNSAPDKSGLPSDRFSAERTGGSVSTLTIQRTQQEDSAVYLCASILWGGASYNEQFFGPGTRLTVL.

This clonotype was seen at least ten times. The V and J genes are TRBV7-2 and TRBJ2-5; D possibly uses TRBD1 or TRBD2 (5 bases each). This CDR3 has 15 amino acids. V was clipped by 5 bases and J by 2 bases, with 15 bases between them. Per the germline V gene, CDR1 is SGHTA and CDR2 is FQGNSA. The CDR3 DNA reads as TGTGCCAGCAGCGTCCCGGGACCATTACAAGAGACCCAGTACTTC. This sequence encodes CASSVPGPLQETQYF.

This clonotype has just one count. A read error may be the cause here, since a much bigger clone is one base away. Since no conserved phenylalanine or tryptophan closes the CDR3, a read error is the likely cause. The chain uses TRBV12-3 or TRBV12-4 and TRBJ2-5; TRBD1 might be the D (6 bases). The CDR3 totals 15 residues. Trimming took off 5 bases at V and 4 bases at J, with 17 bases between the two ends. CDR3 in amino acids: CASSIVTGIRETQYL. In DNA, the CDR3 is TGTGCCAGCAGTATCGTAACAGGGATACGAGAGACCCAGTACCTC.

Ten or more counts support this clonotype. This rearrangement joins TRBV5-4 to TRBJ2-5; D unresolved. V was clipped by 0 bases and J by 6 bases, with 12 bases between them. Germline CDR1 is SGHNT and CDR2 is YYREEE (reference sequence). CDR3 length equals 14 residues. Here the CDR3 DNA reads TGTGCCAGCAGCTTGGATGGTAGTTTGAAGACCCAGTACTTC. Its translation: CASSLDGSLKTQYF.

This clonotype came up many times. The V gene is TRBV14, the J gene TRBJ1-1; no definite D call. The ends were cut back, 0 bases at V and 5 bases at J, with 16 bases in the middle. Germline CDR1 SGHDN, CDR2 FVKESK. The CDR3 loop spans 16 amino acids. The CDR3: CASSQDLGGIVTEAFF. CDR3 nucleotides: TGTGCCAGCAGCCAAGATCTTGGTGGGATAGTGACTGAAGCTTTCTTT.

The J gene is TRBJ2-2, the V gene TRBV7-9, with a tentative D call TRBD1 (5 bases). Germline loops: CDR1 SEHNR, CDR2 FQNEAQ (reference sequence). There are 16 residues in the CDR3. The ends were cut back, 4 bases at V and 1 base at J, with 13 bases in the middle. The CDR3: CASSWTDTGNTGELFF. CDR3 sequence (DNA): TGTGCCAGCAGCTGGACGGACACGGGGAACACCGGGGAGCTGTTTTTT. The variable domain in full, with the rest retrieved from reference TRBV7-9 and TRBJ2-2, is DTGVSQNPRHKITKRGQNVTFRCDPISEHNRLYWYRQTLGQGPEFLTYFQNEAQLEKSRLLSDRFSAERPKGSFSTLEIQRTEQGDSAMYLCASSWTDTGNTGELFFGEGSRLTVL.

This clonotype was recorded many times. This chain joins TRBV29-1 and TRBJ2-7; D unresolved. Looked up from germline, CDR1 is SQVTM and CDR2 is ANQGSEA. This CDR3 comprises 13 residues. Trimming left V 3 bases short and J 2 bases short, with 11 bases between. CDR3: CSVEVSGPYEQYF. DNA for the CDR3: TGCAGCGTTGAGGTTTCCGGCCCCTACGAGCAGTACTTC.

This chain joins TRBV7-9 and TRBJ1-1; D unresolved. Germline CDR1 reads SEHNR; CDR2 reads FQNEAQ (reference sequence). Trimming removed 8 bases at V and 2 bases at J, with 3 bases between. The CDR3 sequence is 10 residues long. The DNA of the CDR3 is TGTGCCAGCGCAAACACTGAAGCTTTCTTT. It encodes CASANTEAFF. Supplemented by reference TRBV7-9 and TRBJ1-1, the full variable domain reads DTGVSQNPRHKITKRGQNVTFRCDPISEHNRLYWYRQTLGQGPEFLTYFQNEAQLEKSRLLSDRFSAERPKGSFSTLEIQRTEQGDSAMYLCASANTEAFFGQGTRLTVV.

This clonotype turned up a few times. The rearrangement uses TRBV7-6 and TRBJ1-1, with 9 bases fitting TRBD1. The V gene end was trimmed by 3 bases and the J gene end by 1 base; junction bases not matched to a gene: 6. The CDR3 totals 16 residues. CDR1 and CDR2 from the germline V gene are SGHVS and FNYEAQ. CDR3 protein: CASSLGQGLGNTEAFF. Here the CDR3 DNA reads TGTGCCAGCAGCTTGGGACAGGGACTAGGGAACACTGAAGCTTTCTTT. Variable domain in full (rest from reference TRBV7-6 and TRBJ1-1): GAGVSQSPRYKVTKRGQDVALRCDPISGHVSLYWYRQALGQGPEFLTYFNYEAQQDKSGLPNDRFSAERPEGSISTLTIQRTEQRDSAMYRCASSLGQGLGNTEAFFGQGTRLTVV.

This clonotype showed up many times. The chain carries TRBV10-3 and TRBJ2-3; 10 bases align to TRBD2. CDR3 size: 16 residues. V dropped 8 bases and J dropped 0; count of bases not matched to a gene: 8. Germline loops: CDR1 ENHRY, CDR2 SYGVKD. The CDR3 region has the DNA TGTGCCATCGGGCTAGCGGGAGCTCTGAGCACAGATACGCAGTATTTT. It specifies CAIGLAGALSTDTQYF.

There are many counts of this clonotype. This rearrangement joins TRBV12-3 or TRBV12-4 to TRBJ2-7; D is unclear. Trimming cost V 7 bases and J 4 bases, with 11 bases left between them. The CDR3 has 12 residues. The CDR3 reads CASTWGLYEQYF. Written as DNA, the CDR3 is TGTGCCAGCACCTGGGGTCTATACGAGCAGTACTTC.

This clonotype was observed many times. This chain uses TRBV9 with TRBJ2-7, with no clear D. The CDR3 has 13 amino acids. Trimming pared 0 bases from V and 2 bases from J, leaving 6 bases between. Germline values: CDR1 SGDLS, CDR2 YYNGEE. CDR3 protein: CASSVDSTYEQYF. CDR3 bases: TGTGCCAGCAGCGTAGACAGCACCTACGAGCAGTACTTC.